These 17 T cell receptor beta chains were all obtained from the same sample, sequenced in a study of blood T cell repertoires in COVID-19. TCRdb's copy holds only in-frame clones and misses some; the assay was immunoSEQ multiplex PCR. The sample has 80,000 to 95,000 clones; 91% are singletons. Sequenced: peripheral blood. The receptors were gathered from a human donor with active COVID-19. The donor label of this sample is uncertain.

CDR3 amino acids: CASSQWGTANSPLHF. CDR3 in DNA: TGTGCCAGCAGCCAGTGGGGGACAGCCAATTCACCCCTCCACTTT. The V gene is TRBV9, the J gene TRBJ1-6, with TRBD1 matching over 7 bases. This CDR3 region has 15 residues. CDR1 is SGDLS, CDR2 YYNGEE, per germline. V trimming: 4 bases; J trimming: 7 bases; junction bases outside the gene matches: 8.

The chain has TRBV3-1 (or the pseudogene TRBV3-2) and TRBJ1-4, with D uncertain. There are 15 residues in the CDR3. The V and J ends lost 3 bases and 7 bases respectively, with 15 bases between them. Germline assignment: CDR1 LGHDT and CDR2 YNNKEL (reference sequence). CDR3: CASSQIHLGGEKLFF. Written as DNA, the CDR3 is TGTGCCAGCAGCCAGATACATCTGGGAGGTGAAAAACTGTTTTTT.

This clone was found once. The gene calls are TRBV19 and TRBJ1-5; possible D gene TRBD1, 5 bases. The V gene lost 7 bases and the J gene lost 7 bases, with 20 bases spanning the gap. This CDR3 is built from 15 residues. Germline CDR1 is LNHDA and CDR2 is SQIVND (reference sequence). The CDR3 DNA reads TGTGCCAGTACTCAAAGGATAGGGGAATGGCAGCCCCAGCATTTT. Protein product: CASTQRIGEWQPQHF.

The chain is built from TRBV29-1 and TRBJ1-3; D is possibly TRBD1 (6 bases). The germline V gene has CDR1 SQVTM and CDR2 ANQGSEA. Between the trimmed V and J ends, which lost 7 bases and 2 bases, there was a span of 12 bases. The CDR3 is made up of 13 amino acids. The CDR3 DNA follows: TGCAGCGCCTCCCCAGGGGCTGGAAACACCATATATTTT. Amino acid sequence: CSASPGAGNTIYF. The full variable domain, completed using reference TRBV29-1 and TRBJ1-3, is SAVISQKPSRDICQRGTSLTIQCQVDSQVTMMFWYRQQPGQSLTLIATANQGSEATYESGFVIDKFPISRPNLTFSTLTVSNMSPEDSSIYLCSASPGAGNTIYFGEGSWLTVV.

The chain combines TRBV4-2 with TRBJ2-7; TRBD1 matches 8 bases. V lost 3 bases, J lost 2 bases, and 9 bases stayed unmatched. The CDR3 contains 16 residues. Germline values: CDR1 LGHNA, CDR2 YNFKEQ. CDR3 residues: CASSQGPGQEAYEQYF. The DNA for the CDR3 is TGTGCCAGCAGCCAGGGCCCGGGACAGGAGGCCTACGAGCAGTACTTC.

The chain couples TRBV6-5 to TRBJ1-1, with D maybe TRBD1 (6 bases). V lost 6 bases, J lost 1 base, and 15 bases lay in between. The CDR3 is 15 residues long. The germline CDR1 and CDR2 sequences are MNHEY and SVGAGI. CDR3 region: CASRKHRERNTEAFF. The CDR3 coding sequence is TGTGCCAGCAGGAAACACAGGGAAAGGAACACTGAAGCTTTCTTT.

This rearrangement joins TRBV5-6 to TRBJ1-5, with 8 nucleotides matching TRBD1. CDR1 is SGHDT and CDR2 is YYEEEE in the germline V gene. Germline trimming cut 3 bases from V and 8 bases from J; bases unmatched to any gene: 13. The CDR3 totals 16 residues. The CDR3: CASSSTRTGMREPQHF. The CDR3 DNA sequence: TGTGCCAGCAGCTCGACCCGGACAGGGATGAGAGAGCCCCAGCATTTT.

The V gene is TRBV24-1, the J gene TRBJ1-2, with D uncertain. CDR3 length: 12 amino acids. V was clipped by 9 bases and J by 4 bases, with 11 bases between them. Germline loops: CDR1 KGHDR, CDR2 SFDVKD. The CDR3 DNA sequence: TGTGCCACCTCTCCGGGATCCTATGGCTACACCTTC. It translates to CATSPGSYGYTF.

The J gene is TRBJ2-7, the V gene TRBV11-1, with D tentatively TRBD1 (6 bases). The germline CDR1 and CDR2 sequences are SGHAT and FQDESV (reference sequence). The CDR3 consists of 13 residues. Trimming pared 7 bases from V and 4 bases from J, leaving 14 bases between. As DNA, the CDR3 is TGTGCCAGCACCCCCATGGGGGCATACGAGCAGTACTTC. This translates into CASTPMGAYEQYF.

The CDR3 is CASSQERKRGSYEQYF. The CDR3 bases are TGCGCCAGCAGCCAAGAGAGGAAGCGGGGGAGCTACGAGCAGTACTTC. The chain carries TRBV4-1 and TRBJ2-7; 8 nucleotides match TRBD2. V was clipped by 0 bases and J by 3 bases; unmatched bases: 7. CDR3 length: 16 amino acids. Germline V CDR1 and CDR2: MGHRA, YSYEKL.

The rearrangement links TRBV5-1 to TRBJ2-4; D might be TRBD2 (6 bases). V was cut by 0 bases and J by 5 bases, with 12 bases left in between. Germline CDR1 SGHRS, CDR2 YFSETQ. This CDR3 is built from 15 residues. CDR3 in DNA: TGCGCCAGCAGCTTGGCATCCCGGAGGGAAAACATTCAGTACTTC. This codes for CASSLASRRENIQYF.

The V call is TRBV6-5, the J call TRBJ2-1; 9 nucleotides line up with TRBD2. The V segment lost 7 bases and the J segment 3 bases; nucleotides outside the gene matches: 7. The CDR3 is 15 residues long. Germline assignment: CDR1 MNHEY and CDR2 SVGAGI. CDR3 loop: CASISGGGGYNEQFF. CDR3 nucleotide sequence: TGTGCCAGCATCTCGGGCGGGGGGGGCTACAATGAGCAGTTCTTC.

The chain joins TRBV7-9 to TRBJ2-7; TRBD1 is a possible D gene (5 bases). From germline, CDR1 is SEHNR and CDR2 FQNEAQ (reference sequence). This CDR3 has 13 amino acids. Between the trimmed V and J ends, which lost 7 bases and 3 bases, there was a span of 13 bases. CDR3 sequence reads: CASNTGRVYEQYF. The CDR3 bases are TGTGCCAGCAACACAGGACGGGTCTACGAGCAGTACTTC.

Turning to this clone: Other DNA sequences of this sample code for an identical CDR3. The V and J genes are TRBV19 and TRBJ2-3, with TRBD2 identical over 11 bases. V gave up 5 bases and J gave up 3 bases; unmatched junction bases: 4. CDR1 and CDR2 (germline): LNHDA, SQIVND (reference sequence). The CDR3 totals 15 residues. The chain's CDR3 is CASSLLAGGTDTQYF. CDR3 DNA: TGTGCCAGTAGTCTTCTAGCGGGGGGTACAGATACGCAGTATTTT.

The genes are TRBV19 and TRBJ2-7, with 7 bases that match TRBD1. V was pared by 5 bases and J by 3 bases, with 7 bases of the junction left unmatched. The CDR3 is 14 amino acids. The germline V gene has CDR1 LNHDA and CDR2 SQIVND (reference sequence). CDR3 DNA: TGTGCCAGTAGTCCCCGACAGGGCCACTACGAGCAGTACTTC. Protein sequence: CASSPRQGHYEQYF.

The chain carries TRBV6-5 and TRBJ2-7; D call uncertain. CDR3 length equals 14 residues. Germline V gene sequence: CDR1 MNHEY, CDR2 SVGAGI. Trimming took off 8 bases at V and 5 bases at J, with 19 bases between the two ends. The CDR3 reads CASHPFEARHEQYF. CDR3 sequence (DNA): TGTGCCAGCCACCCCTTCGAGGCGCGCCACGAGCAGTACTTC.

The chain has TRBV6-1 and TRBJ1-2; TRBD1 is a possible D gene (5 bases). Trimming shortened V by 1 base and J by 6 bases, and 15 bases separated the two germline ends. Per germline, CDR1 MNHNS and CDR2 SASEGT. CDR3 size: 15 residues. CDR3 in DNA: TGTGCCAGCAGTGAAGTTGGGGGAGGGGTTGATGGCTACACCTTC. Its protein is CASSEVGGGVDGYTF.